These 9 T cell receptor beta chains came from one sample sequenced in a study of blood T cell repertoires in COVID-19. Sequenced by immunoSEQ multiplex PCR; TCRdb stores in-frame clones only, minus some. The sample records roughly 49,000 clones, under 70% being singletons. Sequencing input: peripheral blood. These receptors originate from a woman in her seventies with acute or convalescent COVID-19.

CDR3 sequence reads: CASPLTSASTDTQYF. As DNA, the CDR3 is TGCGCCAGCCCACTTACTAGCGCTAGCACAGATACGCAGTATTTT. The chain joins TRBV10-1 to TRBJ2-3; the match to TRBD2 covers 7 bases. V dropped 8 bases and J dropped 0; count of bases not matched to a gene: 8. CDR1 and CDR2 (germline): WNHNN, SYGVQD (reference sequence). This CDR3 is built from 15 residues.

This clone was detected only once. The V gene is TRBV25-1, the J gene TRBJ1-4, with a tentative D call TRBD1 (6 bases). The germline gives CDR1 MGHDK, CDR2 SYGVNS. Between the trimmed V and J ends, which lost 1 base and 3 bases, there was a span of 9 bases. This CDR3 spans 15 amino acids. The CDR3 region is CASSESTGANEKLFF. The CDR3, as DNA: TGTGCCAGCAGTGAATCGACAGGAGCTAATGAAAAACTGTTTTTT.

V usage is TRBV19 and J usage is TRBJ2-3; 7 bases line up with TRBD2. V lost 9 bases, J lost 5 bases, and 11 bases stayed unmatched. The germline V gene encodes CDR1 LNHDA and CDR2 SQIVND (reference sequence). The CDR3 sequence is 14 residues long. CDR3 coding DNA: TGTGCCAGCGGGGAGGGGACCTCCGTAGATACGCAGTATTTT. Translating it yields CASGEGTSVDTQYF.

The chain joins TRBV5-4 to TRBJ1-6; tentative D call: TRBD1 (5 bases). The V gene's germline CDR1 is SGHNT and CDR2 YYREEE (reference sequence). Trimming left V 5 bases short and J 9 bases short, with 15 bases between. The CDR3 consists of 14 residues. CDR3 amino acids: CASRLDQGSSPLHF. CDR3 bases: TGTGCCAGCAGACTGGACCAGGGTAGTTCACCCCTCCACTTT.

This clone was observed a handful of times. The gene calls are TRBV20-1 and TRBJ2-5; D is unclear. Deletions cut 0 bases from V and 5 bases from J, with 4 bases between. Germline V CDR1 and CDR2: DFQATT, SNEGSKA (reference sequence). The CDR3 extends over 11 amino acids. The CDR3 nucleotides read TGCAGTGCTAGAGATCTGGAGACCCAGTACTTC. Translation gives CSARDLETQYF.

The chain combines TRBV11-2 with TRBJ1-1; maybe TRBD1 (5 bases). This CDR3 comprises 13 residues. Trimming removed 5 bases at V and 1 base at J, with 8 bases between. Germline CDR1 and CDR2: SGHAT and FQNNGV. The CDR3 DNA reads TGTGCCAGCAGCCTCGACAGGAACACTGAAGCTTTCTTT. Translating it yields CASSLDRNTEAFF.

This chain joins TRBV7-9 and TRBJ1-1; 7 bases are shared with TRBD1. The CDR3 totals 15 residues. The V and J ends lost 2 bases and 1 base, in that order; junction bases with no gene match: 4. Germline V CDR1 and CDR2: SEHNR, FQNEAQ (reference sequence). Written as DNA, the CDR3 is TGTGCCAGCAGCTTATCGGGACAGTGGAACACTGAAGCTTTCTTT. Amino acid sequence: CASSLSGQWNTEAFF.

This clone is a singleton in its sample. The chain employs TRBV5-4 and TRBJ1-1; D not certain. The CDR3 runs 14 residues. The germline V gene has CDR1 SGHNT and CDR2 YYREEE (reference sequence). V dropped 4 bases and J dropped 9 bases, with 19 bases sitting between them. The CDR3 nucleotides read TGTGCCAGCAGCCCCACGCCCGAGGATCTGCAAGCTTTCTTT. Amino acids: CASSPTPEDLQAFF.

This chain joins TRBV3-1 (or the pseudogene TRBV3-2) and TRBJ2-2; perhaps TRBD2 as D (6 bases). This CDR3 is 15 amino acids long. CDR1 and CDR2 from the germline V gene are LGHDT and YNNKEL (reference sequence). The V and J ends lost 3 bases and 7 bases respectively, with 15 bases between them. The CDR3 sequence: CASSHLRSRGGELFF. CDR3 nucleotide sequence: TGTGCCAGCAGCCATTTGCGTTCGCGGGGCGGGGAGCTGTTTTTT.